This TCR beta chain was captured by sequencing in a study of neurological immune-mediated disorders. 5'RACE with 10-nucleotide random UMIs generated the cDNA. TCRdb re-analysed the 5' RACE reads in MiXCR, keeping a single row per CDR3 protein. The table records 80,000 or so distinct CDR3 sequences, around a tenth of them present only once. Germline lookup yields CDR1 SGHTA and CDR2 FQGNSA. The V end lost 1 base, the J end lost 5 bases, and 12 bases lay between the germline ends. CDR3 size: 15 residues. This clonotype was counted between two and nine times. Sequenced: PBMCs. The TCR originated in a man in his fifties in good health. V usage is TRBV7-2 and J usage is TRBJ1-5; D might be TRBD1 (5 bases). CDR3 sequence (DNA): TGTGCCAGCAGCTTAGGTACTGGGGCGCATCAGCCCCAGCATTTT. This sequence encodes CASSLGTGAHQPQHF. The whole variable domain, filled in from reference TRBV7-2 and TRBJ1-5, reads GAGVSQSPSNKVTEKGKDVELRCDPISGHTALYWYRQSLGQGLEFLIYFQGNSAPDKSGLPSDRFSAERTGGSVSTLTIQRTQQEDSAVYLCASSLGTGAHQPQHFGDGTRLSIL.